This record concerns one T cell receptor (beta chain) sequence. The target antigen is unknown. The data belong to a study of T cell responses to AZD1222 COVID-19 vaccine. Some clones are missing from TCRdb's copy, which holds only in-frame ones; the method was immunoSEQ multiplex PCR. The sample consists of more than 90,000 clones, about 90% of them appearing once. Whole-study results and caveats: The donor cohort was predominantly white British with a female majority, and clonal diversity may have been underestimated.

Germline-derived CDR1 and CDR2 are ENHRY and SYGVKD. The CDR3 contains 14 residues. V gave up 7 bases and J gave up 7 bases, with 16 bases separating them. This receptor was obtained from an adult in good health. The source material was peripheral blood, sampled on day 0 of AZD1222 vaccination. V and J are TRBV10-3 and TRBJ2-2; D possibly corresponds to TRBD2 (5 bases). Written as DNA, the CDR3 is TGTGCCATCACCCCCCAAACGGGGATCGGGGAGCTGTTTTTT. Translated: CAITPQTGIGELFF.